This TCR beta chain came from a study of blood T cell repertoires in COVID-19. Trimming cost V 3 bases and J 1 base; bases outside gene matches: 9. The CDR3 spans 18 residues. CDR1 is SGHNT and CDR2 is YYREEE in the germline V gene (reference sequence). TCRdb's table, derived via immunoSEQ multiplex PCR, lists solely in-frame clones and lacks some. The table records roughly 330,000 clones, around 89% of them present only once. The chain is built from TRBV5-4 and TRBJ2-6, with 8 bases aligning to TRBD1. This TCR was recovered from a woman aged 45 to 65 with active or convalescent COVID-19. Material for sequencing was peripheral blood. For the CDR3, the DNA is TGTGCCAGCAGCTGGGGGTGGGACAGGAGTTCTGGGGCCAACGTCCTGACTTTC. Translation gives CASSWGWDRSSGANVLTF.